The following is a TCR beta chain sequence with its context. Its antigen is as yet unknown. The sample is drawn from a study of cytomegalovirus exposure and HLA in healthy donors. The wider study: The approximately 110 validation repertoires used the same platform as the 666 first-cohort repertoires, a later analysis reported. Points from the study as a whole: Under in vitro conditions, a few CMV-associated chains were confirmed as specific for CMV antigens. One later analysis, an examination of the 120 validation repertoires, found that first-cohort TCR clusters tended to co-occur in them. A classifier reportedly called cytomegalovirus status with high sensitivity and specificity.

Assay used: immunoSEQ multiplex PCR; TCRdb lists only in-frame clones, some missing. The sample consists of approximately 120,000 clones, almost 90% of them appearing once. J lost 3 bases, V lost 7 bases, and 4 bases had no gene match. CDR3 size: 14 residues. Germline loops: CDR1 LNHDA, CDR2 SQIVND (reference sequence). The sequenced sample was PBMCs. This receptor was obtained from a woman under 30 in good health and CMV-seronegative. The chain couples TRBV19 to TRBJ2-7, with 12 bases fitting TRBD2. CDR3 protein: CASTLAGGLYEQYF. Written as DNA, the CDR3 is TGTGCCAGTACCCTAGCGGGAGGGCTCTACGAGCAGTACTTC.